This T cell receptor (beta chain) was sequenced for a study of T-cell reconstitution after alpha-beta-depleted transplantation in children. Study-level points and caveats: At day 60, the high TCRbeta diversity found in some patients originated from recipient T cells and thymic progenitors that had survived.

To note about this clonotype: Antigen unknown.

The J segment lost 1 base and the V segment lost 6 bases, leaving 10 bases of the junction unmatched. Germline assignment: CDR1 SGHTA and CDR2 FQGTGA. CDR3 length: 16 amino acids. Library preparation (for TCRbeta) was performed with unique molecular identifiers. A single record per CDR3 protein comes from TCRdb applying MiXCR to the PCR reads. Found here are about 130,000 distinct CDR3 sequences, 8.5% to 10% of them singletons; the top ten hold around 24%. The sequenced sample was PBMCs, mostly from graft donor cells, obtained 180 days after TCRalphabeta/CD19-depleted stem cell transplant. This TCR came from a girl under three years old who had a stem cell transplant for combined immunodeficiency, so the T cells may come from the graft donor. The V call is TRBV7-3, the J call TRBJ2-3; 7 bases agree with TRBD2. Here the CDR3 reads CASRLGGGSGTDTQYF. Here the CDR3 DNA reads TGTGCCAGCAGACTGGGGGGGGGTAGCGGCACAGATACGCAGTATTTT.